What follows describes a single T cell receptor (beta chain). The antigen is not known. The CDR3 is 15 amino acids. V was pared by 5 bases and J by 8 bases, with 21 bases between. Per the germline V gene, CDR1 is SGHTA and CDR2 is FQGNSA. The entry originates in a study of T cell responses to AZD1222 COVID-19 vaccine. Study-level information: Pooled samples include second doses given at about 4 or 12 weeks.

Study findings and constraints: The donor group comprised mostly white British people and more females; the analysis possibly underestimated clonal diversity. The study found Spike-specific TCR breadth and depth rose after two AZD1222 doses. It was only after the peak T cell response that any repertoires were sampled.

The data were produced by immunoSEQ multiplex PCR, yet TCRdb's version contains in-frame clones alone and is incomplete. The sample lists around 130,000 clones; about 91% were seen once. The V gene is TRBV7-2, the J gene TRBJ1-2; maybe TRBD1 (5 bases). The clonotype comes from an adult in good health. The material was peripheral blood, obtained on day 0 of AZD1222 vaccination. DNA for the CDR3: TGTGCCAGCAGCAGCTACCGGGACGGAGCCCCGGGCTACACCTTC. This encodes CASSSYRDGAPGYTF.